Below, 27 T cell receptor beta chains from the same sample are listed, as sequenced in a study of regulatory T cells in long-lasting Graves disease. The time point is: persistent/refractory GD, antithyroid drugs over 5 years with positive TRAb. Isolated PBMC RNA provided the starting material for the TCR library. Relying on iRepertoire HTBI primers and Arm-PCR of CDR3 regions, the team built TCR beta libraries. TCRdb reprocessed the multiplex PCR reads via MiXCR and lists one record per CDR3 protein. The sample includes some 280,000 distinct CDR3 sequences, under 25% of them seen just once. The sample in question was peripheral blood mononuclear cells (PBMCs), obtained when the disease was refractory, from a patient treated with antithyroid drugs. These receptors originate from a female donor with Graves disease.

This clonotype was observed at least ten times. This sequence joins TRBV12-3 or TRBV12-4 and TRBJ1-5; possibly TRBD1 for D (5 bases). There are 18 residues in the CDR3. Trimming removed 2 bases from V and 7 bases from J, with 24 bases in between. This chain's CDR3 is CASSLFHRGSVLDQPQHF. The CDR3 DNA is TGTGCCAGCAGTTTATTCCATCGGGGGTCGGTCCTAGACCAGCCCCAGCATTTT.

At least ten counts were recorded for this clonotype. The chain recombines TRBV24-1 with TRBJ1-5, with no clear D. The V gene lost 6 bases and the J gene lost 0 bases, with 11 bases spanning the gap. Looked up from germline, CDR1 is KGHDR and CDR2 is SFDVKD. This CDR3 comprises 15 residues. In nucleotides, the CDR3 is TGTGCCACCAGTAAGTCCGGTTATAGCAATCAGCCCCAGCATTTT. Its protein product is CATSKSGYSNQPQHF.

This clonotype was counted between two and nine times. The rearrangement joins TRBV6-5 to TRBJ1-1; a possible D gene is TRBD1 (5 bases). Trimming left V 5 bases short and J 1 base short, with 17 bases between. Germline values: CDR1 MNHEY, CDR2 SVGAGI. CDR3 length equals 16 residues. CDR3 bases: TGTGCCAGCAGTCACACGACAGTCTTGAAGAACACTGAAGCTTTCTTT. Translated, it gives CASSHTTVLKNTEAFF.

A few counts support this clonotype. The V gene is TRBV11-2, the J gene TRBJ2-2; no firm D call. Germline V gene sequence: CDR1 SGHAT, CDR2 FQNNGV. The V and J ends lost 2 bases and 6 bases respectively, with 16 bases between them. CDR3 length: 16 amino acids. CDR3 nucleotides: TGTGCCAGCAGCTTATTTTGGCTAGTGAATTCCGGGGAGCTGTTTTTT. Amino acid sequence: CASSLFWLVNSGELFF.

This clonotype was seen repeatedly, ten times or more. The CDR3 sequence: CSASRPGGVTEAFF. The CDR3, as DNA: TGCAGTGCTAGTCGGCCAGGTGGGGTCACTGAAGCTTTCTTT. This rearrangement joins TRBV20-1 to TRBJ1-1; no clear D gene. V was cut by 3 bases and J by 4 bases, with 15 bases left in between. The length of the CDR3 is 14 residues. CDR1 DFQATT and CDR2 SNEGSKA come from the germline V gene (reference sequence).

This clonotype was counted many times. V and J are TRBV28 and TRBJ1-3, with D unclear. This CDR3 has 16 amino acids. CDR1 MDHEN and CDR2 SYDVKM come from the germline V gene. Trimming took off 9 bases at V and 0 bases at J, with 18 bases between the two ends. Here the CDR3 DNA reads TGTGCCAGTAAGGTCCGCGGTCGGAGCTCTGGAAACACCATATATTTT. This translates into CASKVRGRSSGNTIYF.

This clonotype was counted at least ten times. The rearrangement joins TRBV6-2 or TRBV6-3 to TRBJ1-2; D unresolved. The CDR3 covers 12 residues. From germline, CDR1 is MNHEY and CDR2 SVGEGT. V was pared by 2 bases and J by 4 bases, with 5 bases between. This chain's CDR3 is CASSYGFYGYTF. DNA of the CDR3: TGTGCCAGCAGTTACGGATTCTATGGCTACACCTTC.

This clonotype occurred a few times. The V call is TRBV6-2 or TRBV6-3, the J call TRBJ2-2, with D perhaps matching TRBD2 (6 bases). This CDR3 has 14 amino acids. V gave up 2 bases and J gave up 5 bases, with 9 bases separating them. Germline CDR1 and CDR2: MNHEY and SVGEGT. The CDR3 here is CASSYLSGTGELFF. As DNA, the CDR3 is TGTGCCAGCAGTTACCTTAGCGGAACCGGGGAGCTGTTTTTT.

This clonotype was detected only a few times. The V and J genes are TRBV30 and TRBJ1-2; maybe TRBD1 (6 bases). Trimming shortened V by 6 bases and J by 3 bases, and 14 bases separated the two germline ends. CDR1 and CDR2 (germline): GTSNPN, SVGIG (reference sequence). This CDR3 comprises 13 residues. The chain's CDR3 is CACDPDSDYGYTF. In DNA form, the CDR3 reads TGTGCCTGCGACCCGGACAGCGACTATGGCTACACCTTC.

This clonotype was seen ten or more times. The CDR3 sequence: CASSLEQGGVVTQYF. CDR3 coding DNA: TGTGCCAGCAGCTTAGAGCAGGGGGGGGTCGTGACCCAGTACTTC. This sequence joins TRBV7-2 and TRBJ2-5; D could derive from TRBD1 or TRBD2 (7 bases each). The ends were cut back, 1 base at V and 7 bases at J, with 16 bases in the middle. The CDR3 is 15 residues long. The germline CDR1 and CDR2 sequences are SGHTA and FQGNSA.

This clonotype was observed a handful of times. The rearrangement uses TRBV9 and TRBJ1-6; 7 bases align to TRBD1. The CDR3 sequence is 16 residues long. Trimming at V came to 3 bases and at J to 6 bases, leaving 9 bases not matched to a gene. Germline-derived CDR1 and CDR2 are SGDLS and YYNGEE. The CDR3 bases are TGTGCCAGCAGCGCCGCCAGGGGACAGATTAATTCACCCCTCCACTTT. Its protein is CASSAARGQINSPLHF.

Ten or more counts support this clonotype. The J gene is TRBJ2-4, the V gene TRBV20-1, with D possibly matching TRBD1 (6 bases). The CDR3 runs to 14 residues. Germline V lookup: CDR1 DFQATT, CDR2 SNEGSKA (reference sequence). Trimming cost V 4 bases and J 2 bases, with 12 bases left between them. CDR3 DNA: TGCAGTGCTAAAGAAACAGGGACCAAAAACATTCAGTACTTC. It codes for CSAKETGTKNIQYF.

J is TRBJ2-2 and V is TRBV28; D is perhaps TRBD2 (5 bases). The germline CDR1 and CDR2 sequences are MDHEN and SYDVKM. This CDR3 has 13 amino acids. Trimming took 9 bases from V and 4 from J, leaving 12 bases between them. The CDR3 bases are TGTGCCAGTATGCGGGCTGGCACCGGGGAGCTGTTTTTT. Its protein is CASMRAGTGELFF.

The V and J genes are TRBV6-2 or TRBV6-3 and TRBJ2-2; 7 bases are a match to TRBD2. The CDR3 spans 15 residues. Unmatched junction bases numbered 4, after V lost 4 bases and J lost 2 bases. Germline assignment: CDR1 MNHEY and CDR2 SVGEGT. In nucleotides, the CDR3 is TGTGCCAGCAGTTCGGGGGGACTAAACACCGGGGAGCTGTTTTTT. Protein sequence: CASSSGGLNTGELFF.

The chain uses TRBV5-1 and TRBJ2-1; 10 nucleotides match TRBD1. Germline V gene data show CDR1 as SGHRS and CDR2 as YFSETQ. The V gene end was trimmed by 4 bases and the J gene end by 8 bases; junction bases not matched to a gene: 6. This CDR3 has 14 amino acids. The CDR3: CASSPGQGTHEQFF. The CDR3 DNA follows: TGCGCCAGCAGCCCGGGACAGGGGACGCATGAGCAGTTCTTC.

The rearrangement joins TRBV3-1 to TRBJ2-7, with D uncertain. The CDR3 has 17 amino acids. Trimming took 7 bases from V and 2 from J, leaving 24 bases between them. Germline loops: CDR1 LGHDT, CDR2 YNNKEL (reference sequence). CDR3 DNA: TGTGCCAGCACCCCAACGAATACCGGGCCCGAAGCCTACGAGCAGTACTTC. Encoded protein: CASTPTNTGPEAYEQYF.

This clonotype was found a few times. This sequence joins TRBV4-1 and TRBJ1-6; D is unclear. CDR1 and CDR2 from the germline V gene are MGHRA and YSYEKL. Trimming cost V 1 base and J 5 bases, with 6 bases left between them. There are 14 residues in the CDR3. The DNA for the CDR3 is TGCGCCAGCAGCCAAGCGGACCATAATTCACCCCTCCACTTT. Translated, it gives CASSQADHNSPLHF.

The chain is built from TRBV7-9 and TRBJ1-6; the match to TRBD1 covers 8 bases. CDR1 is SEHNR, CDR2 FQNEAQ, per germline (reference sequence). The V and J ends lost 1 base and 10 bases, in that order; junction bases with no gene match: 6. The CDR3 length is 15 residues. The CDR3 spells CASSLEGTGWSPLHF. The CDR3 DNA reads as TGTGCCAGCAGCTTAGAAGGGACAGGCTGGTCACCCCTCCACTTT.

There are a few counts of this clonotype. The CDR3 sequence is CASSPSWSYEQYF. The CDR3 DNA reads as TGTGCCAGCAGTCCAAGTTGGTCCTACGAGCAGTACTTC. The rearrangement links TRBV12-3 or TRBV12-4 to TRBJ2-7; D gene ambiguous. The CDR3 is 13 amino acids. V lost 5 bases, J lost 1 base, and 9 bases lay in between.

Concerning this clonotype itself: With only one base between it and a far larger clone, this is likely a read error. The CDR3 protein is CASSHGGTNEKLFF. The CDR3 DNA follows: TGTGCCAGCAGTCACGGGGGGACTAATGAAAAACTGTTTTTT. This chain joins TRBV6-1 and TRBJ1-4; perhaps TRBD1 as D (5 bases). The V end was cut by 5 bases, the J end by 2 bases, with 9 bases between. The CDR3 is made up of 14 amino acids. Germline V gives CDR1 MNHNS, CDR2 SASEGT.

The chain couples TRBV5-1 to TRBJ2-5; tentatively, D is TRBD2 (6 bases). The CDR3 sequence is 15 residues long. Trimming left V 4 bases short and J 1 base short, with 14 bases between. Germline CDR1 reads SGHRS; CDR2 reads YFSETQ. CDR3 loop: CASSDPRDSQETQYF. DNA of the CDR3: TGCGCCAGCAGCGACCCACGGGACTCCCAAGAGACCCAGTACTTC.

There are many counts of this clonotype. The CDR3 nucleotides read TGCAGCGTTACCAGCGGGAGCTCCTACGAGCAGTACTTC. Residues: CSVTSGSSYEQYF. The gene calls are TRBV29-1 and TRBJ2-7, with 8 bases lining up with TRBD2. Unmatched junction bases numbered 3, after V lost 5 bases and J lost 0 bases. Looked up from germline, CDR1 is SQVTM and CDR2 is ANQGSEA. This CDR3 has 13 amino acids.

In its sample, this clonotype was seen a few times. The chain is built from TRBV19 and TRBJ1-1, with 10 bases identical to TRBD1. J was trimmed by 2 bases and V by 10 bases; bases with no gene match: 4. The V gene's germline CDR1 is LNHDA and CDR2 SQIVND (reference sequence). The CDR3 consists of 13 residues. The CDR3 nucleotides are TGTGCCATACGGACAGGGGGAAACACTGAAGCTTTCTTT. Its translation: CAIRTGGNTEAFF.

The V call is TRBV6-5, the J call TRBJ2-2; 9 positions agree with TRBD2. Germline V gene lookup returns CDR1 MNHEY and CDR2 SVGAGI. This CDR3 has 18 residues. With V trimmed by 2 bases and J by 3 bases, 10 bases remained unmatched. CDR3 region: CASSYESGGRADTGELFF. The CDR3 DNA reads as TGTGCCAGCAGTTACGAATCTGGCGGGAGGGCCGACACCGGGGAGCTGTTTTTT.

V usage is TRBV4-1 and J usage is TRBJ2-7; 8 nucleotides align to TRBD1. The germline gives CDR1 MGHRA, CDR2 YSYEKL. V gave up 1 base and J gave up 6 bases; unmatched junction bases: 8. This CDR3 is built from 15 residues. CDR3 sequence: CASSQADRVFAEQYF. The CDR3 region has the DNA TGCGCCAGCAGCCAAGCGGACAGGGTATTTGCCGAGCAGTACTTC.

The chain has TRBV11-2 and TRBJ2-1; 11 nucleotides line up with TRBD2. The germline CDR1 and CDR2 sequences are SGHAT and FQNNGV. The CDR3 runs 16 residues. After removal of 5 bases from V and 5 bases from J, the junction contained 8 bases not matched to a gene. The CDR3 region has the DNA TGTGCCAGCAGCGTATTCGGGACTAGCGGACACAATGAGCAGTTCTTC. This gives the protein CASSVFGTSGHNEQFF.

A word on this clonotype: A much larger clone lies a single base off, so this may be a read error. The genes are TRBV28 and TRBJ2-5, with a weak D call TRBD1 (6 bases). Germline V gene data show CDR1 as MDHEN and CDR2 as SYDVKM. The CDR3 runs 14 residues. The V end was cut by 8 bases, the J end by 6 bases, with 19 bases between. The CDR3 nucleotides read TGTGCCAGCGCCCCCCTGAGCAGGGGACAGACCCAGTACTTC. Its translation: CASAPLSRGQTQYF.